This TCR beta chain was documented in a study of OX40 agonist ivuxolimab in advanced cancers. Patients were ineligible given autoimmune disease history or systemic immunosuppression. Measured with immunoSEQ multiplex PCR; TCRdb has only the in-frame clones, and not every one. This sample has around 69,000 clones; 80% to 90% occur once, and the top ten carry around 1.7%. J lost 7 bases, V lost 0 bases, and 6 bases had no gene match. CDR3 length: 16 amino acids. From germline, CDR1 is LNHNV and CDR2 YYDKDF (reference sequence). This specimen was CD4+ or CD8+ T cells sorted from blood, taken in a trial of the OX40 agonist ivuxolimab. This sequence joins TRBV15 and TRBJ1-6, with TRBD1 matching 7 bases. The clonotype originates from an adult with an advanced solid tumor such as melanoma, head and neck, liver or kidney cancer. The CDR3 nucleotides read TGTGCCACCAGCAGAGATCCCGACAGGGCCAATTCACCCCTCCACTTT. Translation: CATSRDPDRANSPLHF. The whole variable domain, remainder taken from reference TRBV15 and TRBJ1-6, is DAMVIQNPRYQVTQFGKPVTLSCSQTLNHNVMYWYQQKSSQAPKLLFHYYDKDFNNEADTPDNFQSRRPNTSFCFLDIRSPGLGDTAMYLCATSRDPDRANSPLHFGNGTRLTVT.